A single sample gave rise to the 14 T cell receptor beta chains below, sequenced in a study of blood T cell repertoires in COVID-19. The data were produced by immunoSEQ multiplex PCR, yet TCRdb's version contains in-frame clones alone and is incomplete. The sample carries some 390,000 clones, about 88% recorded once. The sample was peripheral blood. The source is a human donor in a cohort sampled during active COVID-19.

The CDR3 nucleotides read TGTGCCAGCAGTTACAAGGGCCCGACAAGGGGCTACGAGCAGTACTTC. Protein: CASSYKGPTRGYEQYF. The chain couples TRBV6-6 to TRBJ2-7, with D possibly being TRBD1 (5 bases). Germline V gene lookup returns CDR1 MNHNY and CDR2 SVGAGI (reference sequence). The CDR3 runs to 16 residues. The V end was cut by 2 bases, the J end by 3 bases, with 17 bases between.

The J gene is TRBJ1-2, the V gene TRBV11-1, with D possibly matching TRBD1 (6 bases). The CDR3 is 16 amino acids. Germline assignment: CDR1 SGHAT and CDR2 FQDESV (reference sequence). Trimming removed 4 bases from V and 4 bases from J, with 19 bases in between. As DNA, the CDR3 is TGTGCCAGCAGCTCTCGGGCGAGAACAGGGTTCTATGGCTACACCTTC. Translated, it gives CASSSRARTGFYGYTF. Complete variable domain (other parts from reference TRBV11-1 and TRBJ1-2): EAEVAQSPRYKITEKSQAVAFWCDPISGHATLYWYRQILGQGPELLVQFQDESVVDDSQLPKDRFSAERLKGVDSTLKIQPAELGDSAMYLCASSSRARTGFYGYTFGSGTRLTVV.

A single count supports this clone. J is TRBJ1-1 and V is TRBV29-1, with a weak D call TRBD1 (6 bases). CDR1 SQVTM and CDR2 ANQGSEA come from the germline V gene. Trimming shortened V by 7 bases and J by 5 bases, and 11 bases separated the two germline ends. This CDR3 has 11 residues. The CDR3 is CSGAQGTEAFF. CDR3 DNA: TGCAGCGGAGCTCAGGGGACTGAAGCTTTCTTT. Full variable domain (outside the CDR3, taken from reference TRBV29-1 and TRBJ1-1): SAVISQKPSRDICQRGTSLTIQCQVDSQVTMMFWYRQQPGQSLTLIATANQGSEATYESGFVIDKFPISRPNLTFSTLTVSNMSPEDSSIYLCSGAQGTEAFFGQGTRLTVV.

CDR3 in amino acids: CASSLQGQEFNEKLFF. For the CDR3, the DNA is TGTGCCAGCAGTTTACAGGGACAGGAATTTAATGAAAAACTGTTTTTT. The V call is TRBV28, the J call TRBJ1-4; 8 bases map to TRBD1. This CDR3 spans 16 amino acids. V was clipped by 2 bases and J by 4 bases; unmatched bases: 6. CDR1 and CDR2 (germline): MDHEN, SYDVKM.

The chain joins TRBV4-2 to TRBJ2-5; TRBD2 aligns across 7 bases. V was clipped by 0 bases and J by 1 base; unmatched bases: 8. Germline values: CDR1 LGHNA, CDR2 YNFKEQ. The CDR3 totals 17 residues. The CDR3 bases are TGTGCCAGCAGCCAAGATCTCAGCGGGGACGCCCAAGAGACCCAGTACTTC. It codes for CASSQDLSGDAQETQYF.

Points on this clone: The CDR3 ends on some other residue instead of the conserved phenylalanine or tryptophan, so this is likely a read error. Because the CDR3's place on the DNA is in doubt, the DNA is left out and the CDR3 is given as listed by TCRdb. This chain joins TRBV23-1 and TRBJ1-1; the table calls TRBD1, which could not be checked here. TRBV23-1 is an open reading frame, and its role is uncertain. The length of the CDR3 is 8 amino acids, counting both ends. The CDR3 protein is CASSRPRG.

The chain combines TRBV4-1 with TRBJ1-2, with TRBD1 matching over 9 bases. Losses at the gene ends were 4 bases for V and 6 bases for J; bases not matched to a gene: 9. CDR1 is MGHRA and CDR2 is YSYEKL in the germline V gene. This CDR3 has 15 amino acids. CDR3 region: CASSLVYRTGDGYTF. The CDR3 bases are TGCGCCAGCAGCCTGGTATATCGGACAGGGGATGGCTACACCTTC.

This clone was picked up one time. The chain has TRBV2 and TRBJ1-2, with D perhaps matching TRBD1 (6 bases). Trimming removed 7 bases from V and 8 bases from J, with 11 bases in between. Germline CDR1 and CDR2: SNHLY and FYNNEI. CDR3 length equals 11 residues. CDR3 amino acids: CASNQGSGYTF. CDR3 in DNA: TGTGCCAGCAACCAGGGGAGCGGCTACACCTTC. Full variable domain (rest looked up from reference TRBV2 and TRBJ1-2): EPEVTQTPSHQVTQMGQEVILRCVPISNHLYFYWYRQILGQKVEFLVSFYNNEISEKSEIFDDQFSVERPDGSNFTLKIRSTKLEDSAMYFCASNQGSGYTFGSGTRLTVV.

The chain is built from TRBV2 and TRBJ2-7; no firm D call. This CDR3 spans 13 amino acids. Per the germline V gene, CDR1 is SNHLY and CDR2 is FYNNEI. V was clipped by 7 bases and J by 3 bases, with 13 bases between them. The CDR3 protein is CASNEMRNYEQYF. CDR3 sequence (DNA): TGTGCCAGCAACGAGATGAGGAACTACGAGCAGTACTTC.

This clone was recorded a few times. V usage is TRBV30 and J usage is TRBJ1-1; 8 nucleotides align to TRBD1. There are 15 residues in the CDR3. The germline gives CDR1 GTSNPN, CDR2 SVGIG (reference sequence). With V trimmed by 3 bases and J by 0 bases, 6 bases remained unmatched. CDR3 nucleotide sequence: TGTGCCTGGAGACGGACAGGGAGCCTGAACACTGAAGCTTTCTTT. Translated, it gives CAWRRTGSLNTEAFF.

This clone was detected once. The V call is TRBV4-1, the J call TRBJ2-5; D may be TRBD2 (7 bases). This CDR3 is built from 16 residues. V was pared by 4 bases and J by 0 bases, with 15 bases between. Germline-derived CDR1 and CDR2 are MGHRA and YSYEKL. Here the CDR3 reads CASSRGRGRDQETQYF. The CDR3 DNA sequence: TGCGCCAGCAGCCGAGGAAGGGGGAGGGACCAAGAGACCCAGTACTTC.

The V call is TRBV6-6, the J call TRBJ2-1; TRBD2 agrees at 12 bases. Per the germline V gene, CDR1 is MNHNY and CDR2 is SVGAGI (reference sequence). J gave up 7 bases and V 6 bases, and 10 bases lay outside the gene matches. There are 16 residues in the CDR3. This chain's CDR3 is CASSYAGGLAGNEQFF. In DNA form, the CDR3 reads TGTGCCAGCAGCTACGCGGGCGGACTAGCGGGGAATGAGCAGTTCTTC.

V usage is TRBV12-3 or TRBV12-4 and J usage is TRBJ1-1; unclear D gene. The CDR3 totals 12 residues. V lost 7 bases, J lost 4 bases, and 10 bases lay in between. The CDR3 DNA reads as TGTGCCAGCACCCTCGTCGGCACTGAAGCTTTCTTT. The encoded protein is CASTLVGTEAFF.

The chain employs TRBV4-1 and TRBJ1-1, with D hard to call. Germline loops: CDR1 MGHRA, CDR2 YSYEKL. V lost 4 bases and J lost 4, with 16 bases in between. The CDR3 totals 15 residues. CDR3 protein: CASSPTVRVATEAFF. As DNA, the CDR3 is TGCGCCAGCAGCCCTACGGTGAGGGTGGCCACTGAAGCTTTCTTT.